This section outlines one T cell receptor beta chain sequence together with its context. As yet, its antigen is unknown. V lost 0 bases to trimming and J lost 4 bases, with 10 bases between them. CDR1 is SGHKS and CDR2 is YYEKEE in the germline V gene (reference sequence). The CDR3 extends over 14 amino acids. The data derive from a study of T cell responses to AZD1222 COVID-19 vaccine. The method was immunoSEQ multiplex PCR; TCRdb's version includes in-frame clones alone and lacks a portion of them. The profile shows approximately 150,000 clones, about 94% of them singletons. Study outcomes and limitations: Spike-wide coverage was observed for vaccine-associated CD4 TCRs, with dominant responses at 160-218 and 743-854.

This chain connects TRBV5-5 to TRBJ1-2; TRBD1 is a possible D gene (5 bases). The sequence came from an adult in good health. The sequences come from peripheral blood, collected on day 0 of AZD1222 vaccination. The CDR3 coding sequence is TGTGCCAGCAGCTTGGACGGGACCTCCTATGGCTACACCTTC. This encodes CASSLDGTSYGYTF.